This is a list of T cell receptor beta chains from one sample in a study of spatial heterogeneity in lung cancer. TCRdb analysed the 5' RACE reads with MiXCR anew, one entry per CDR3 protein. The table shows roughly 48,000 distinct CDR3 sequences, with less than 6% occurring only once. The sample consisted of PBMCs, taken at surgery. Receptors were obtained from a male donor with early-stage non-small cell lung cancer. The CDR3 runs from the conserved cysteine through the conserved F or W. The D gene is left open where the match is weak. Size is omitted from some rows. Given values are once, few, many or a class for expanded clones.

j_call d_call v_call clone_size cdr3_nt cdr3_aa
TRBJ1-4 TRBD1 TRBV9 many TGTGCCAGCAGCGTAGCTGGGACAGGGGCGGGCAATGAAAAACTGTTTTTT CASSVAGTGAGNEKLFF
TRBJ1-4 NA TRBV6-2/TRBV6-3 many TGTGCCAGCAGCCTACTTACCTCCCGGGTACTCGATGAACTGTTTTTT CASSLLTSRVLDELFF
TRBJ2-2 TRBD2 TRBV20-1 many TGCAGTGCCCCGGGACTAGGGGCCGGGGAGCTGTTTTTT CSAPGLGAGELFF
TRBJ2-3 NA TRBV7-6 many TGTGCCAGCAGCTTAGTAGGAGCTGACAGCTTTAGCACAGATACGCAGTATTTT CASSLVGADSFSTDTQYF
TRBJ2-3 TRBD1 TRBV7-9 many TGTGCCAGCAGCATACAGGGGGGTTCAGATACGCAGTATTTT CASSIQGGSDTQYF
TRBJ1-5 TRBD1 TRBV7-2 many TGTGCCAGCAGCTTAGGGACAGGAGTAATTCAGCCCCAGCATTTT CASSLGTGVIQPQHF
TRBJ2-5 TRBD2 TRBV12-3/TRBV12-4 many TGTGCCAGCAGTTTAAGGACTAGCGGGCAAGAGACCCAGTACTTC CASSLRTSGQETQYF
TRBJ2-7 NA TRBV11-1 NA TGTGCCAGCAGCTTAGGGGTCAGAGTCTACGAGCAGTACTTC CASSLGVRVYEQYF
TRBJ2-7 NA TRBV29-1 many TGCAGCGCGGACGAGCAGTACTTC CSADEQYF
TRBJ1-1 TRBD1 TRBV20-1 many TGCAGTGCTAGAGATCCCAGACAGGGATACACTGAAGCTTTCTTT CSARDPRQGYTEAFF
TRBJ2-3 TRBD2 TRBV5-4 many TGTGCCAGCAGCTTGGGACTAGCGGGAGAAGGAGATACGCAGTATTTT CASSLGLAGEGDTQYF
TRBJ2-1 TRBD2 TRBV5-1 many TGCGCCAGCAGGATGGGACTAGCGGACGGGAATGAGCAGTTCTTC CASRMGLADGNEQFF
TRBJ1-5 NA TRBV6-2/TRBV6-3 many TGTGCCAGCAGTCAAGGGCCCCCCAGCAATCAGCCCCAGCATTTT CASSQGPPSNQPQHF
TRBJ2-1 NA TRBV15 NA TGTGCCACCAGCAGAGTAGAGGCTGAGCAGTTCTTC CATSRVEAEQFF
TRBJ2-5 NA TRBV7-8 many TGTGCCAGCAGGAGGACACAAGAGACCCAGTACTTC CASRRTQETQYF
TRBJ2-5 NA TRBV12-5 many TGTGCTAGTGGTTTGGGACAGGCCGCAGGAGAGACCCAGTACTTC CASGLGQAAGETQYF
TRBJ2-1 TRBD2 TRBV7-2 many TGTGCCAGCAGCGCTACTAGCGGGAGGACTCATGAGCAGTTCTTC CASSATSGRTHEQFF
TRBJ1-2 TRBD1 TRBV2 NA TGTGTCAGCAGCCCCCGGCGGGACAGACTCTATGGCTACACCTTC CVSSPRRDRLYGYTF
TRBJ1-1 NA TRBV5-6 NA TGTGCCAGCAGCTTGGGGTACGGGAGCACTGAAGCTTTCTTT CASSLGYGSTEAFF
TRBJ2-6 NA TRBV3-1 many TGTGCCAGCAGCGCCCGAAGTATGACCGGGGCCAACGTCCTGACTTTC CASSARSMTGANVLTF
TRBJ1-2 NA TRBV29-1 many TGCAGCGTCGAGAGAGATCCAGGTTCGGGCTATGGCTACACCTTC CSVERDPGSGYGYTF
TRBJ2-6 NA TRBV30 many TGTGCCTGGAGTGTCGGGGCTGGGGCCAACGTCCTGACTTTC CAWSVGAGANVLTF
TRBJ2-7 NA TRBV20-1 many TGCAGTGCTAGAGATCCGAGCAGGCGTTCCTACGAGCAGTACTTC CSARDPSRRSYEQYF
TRBJ2-1 NA TRBV12-3/TRBV12-4 many TGTGCCAGCAGTTTTTCGCGTGGACGGCTAGATGTCTACAATGAGCAGTTCTTC CASSFSRGRLDVYNEQFF
TRBJ2-2 TRBD1 TRBV7-2 many TGTGCCAGCAGCTACCGGACAGGCACCGGGGAGCTGTTTTTT CASSYRTGTGELFF